Below, 21 T cell receptor beta chains from the same sample are listed, as sequenced in a study of beta chain features in type 1 diabetes. Reverse transcribing all isolated RNA meant expressed TCRB transcripts were sequenced. Method: immunoSEQ multiplex PCR; TCRdb's copy keeps in-frame clones and lacks some. The sample shows 250,000 to 350,000 clones, approximately 11% of them seen only once. The sequenced sample was naive CD4+ T cells from blood. Source of these receptors: a young woman in good health.

This sequence joins TRBV18 and TRBJ1-2; D possibly corresponds to TRBD1 (6 bases). CDR3 length: 16 amino acids. Trimming cost V 3 bases and J 2 bases, with 16 bases left between them. Germline V CDR1 and CDR2: KGHSH, LQKENI. CDR3 loop: CASSPISGAGNYGYTF. Written as DNA, the CDR3 is TGTGCCAGCTCACCTATCTCAGGGGCAGGCAACTATGGCTACACCTTC.

V usage is TRBV7-9 and J usage is TRBJ2-1; 10 positions agree with TRBD1. This CDR3 contains 16 residues. The J segment lost 7 bases and the V segment lost 5 bases, leaving 11 bases of the junction unmatched. Germline V lookup: CDR1 SEHNR, CDR2 FQNEAQ (reference sequence). The CDR3 nucleotides read TGTGCCAGCAGCCCACCCCTCGGGGACAGGGGTAATGAGCAGTTCTTC. Protein product: CASSPPLGDRGNEQFF.

As to this clone: In the same sample, other DNA sequences code for this CDR3. The chain carries TRBV28 and TRBJ2-7; D not resolved. The V end lost 3 bases, the J end lost 0 bases, and 6 bases lay between the germline ends. CDR1 MDHEN and CDR2 SYDVKM come from the germline V gene. The CDR3 length is 13 residues. The CDR3 here is CASSFLSSYEQYF. The CDR3 DNA reads TGTGCCAGCAGTTTCCTTAGCTCCTACGAGCAGTACTTC.

The J gene is TRBJ2-3, the V gene TRBV19; 9 bases are a match to TRBD1. This CDR3 has 15 residues. With 8 bases clipped from V and 4 bases from J, the junction kept 10 bases outside the gene matches. Looked up from germline, CDR1 is LNHDA and CDR2 is SQIVND (reference sequence). This chain's CDR3 is CASVARGQGSDTQYF. Here the CDR3 DNA reads TGTGCCAGTGTTGCTCGGGGACAGGGTTCAGATACGCAGTATTTT.

This chain connects TRBV7-9 to TRBJ2-7; maybe TRBD1 (5 bases). The length of the CDR3 is 16 residues. V dropped 4 bases and J dropped 0 bases, with 16 bases sitting between them. The V gene's germline CDR1 is SEHNR and CDR2 FQNEAQ (reference sequence). CDR3 loop: CASSSVEDTGSYEQYF. The CDR3 DNA reads TGTGCCAGCAGCTCGGTAGAGGACACGGGCTCCTACGAGCAGTACTTC.

The chain recombines TRBV7-6 with TRBJ2-1; possible D gene TRBD1, 6 bases. This CDR3 spans 11 amino acids. Germline values: CDR1 SGHVS, CDR2 FNYEAQ. The germline V and J ends were trimmed by 5 bases and 9 bases, with 8 bases remaining between them. As DNA, the CDR3 is TGTGCCAGCAGCCAAGGGGGTGAGCAGTTCTTC. It encodes CASSQGGEQFF.

This clone was seen a handful of times. The rearrangement uses TRBV30 and TRBJ2-3, with 7 bases matching TRBD2. The germline gives CDR1 GTSNPN, CDR2 SVGIG (reference sequence). This CDR3 comprises 16 residues. Trimming cost V 2 bases and J 0 bases; bases outside gene matches: 8. The CDR3 loop is CAWSLRTRPSTDTQYF. The CDR3 region has the DNA TGTGCCTGGAGTCTTCGGACTAGGCCTAGCACAGATACGCAGTATTTT.

V gene TRBV19 combines with J gene TRBJ1-2, with 8 bases fitting TRBD1. Germline CDR1 is LNHDA and CDR2 is SQIVND (reference sequence). There are 13 residues in the CDR3. V was pared by 7 bases and J by 7 bases, with 8 bases of the junction left unmatched. CDR3 residues: CASKDRGESGYTF. DNA of the CDR3: TGTGCCAGTAAAGACAGGGGTGAGAGTGGCTACACCTTC.

The chain uses TRBV7-9 and TRBJ1-2, with D hard to call. Germline CDR1 and CDR2: SEHNR and FQNEAQ (reference sequence). This CDR3 comprises 13 residues. The V end was cut by 2 bases, the J end by 0 bases, with 4 bases between. CDR3 bases: TGTGCCAGCAGCTTAACAGCTAACTATGGCTACACCTTC. Translating it yields CASSLTANYGYTF.

The rearrangement joins TRBV4-3 to TRBJ2-7; the match to TRBD2 covers 10 bases. The CDR3 contains 15 residues. CDR1 is LGHNA, CDR2 YSLEER, per germline. The ends lost 0 bases at V and 7 bases at J; junction bases unmatched: 6. CDR3 DNA: TGCGCCAGCAGCCAAGAAGCTAGCGGGAGTGGTGAGCAGTACTTC. This encodes CASSQEASGSGEQYF.

In this sample, this clone turned up a few times. The rearrangement links TRBV4-3 to TRBJ2-1; D possibly corresponds to TRBD1 (5 bases). In germline, CDR1 is LGHNA, CDR2 YSLEER. Deletions cut 1 base from V and 10 bases from J, with 11 bases between. CDR3 length: 13 amino acids. The chain's CDR3 is CASSQGPYREQFF. Here the CDR3 DNA reads TGCGCCAGCAGCCAAGGACCGTACAGGGAGCAGTTCTTC.

This rearrangement joins TRBV29-1 to TRBJ2-1; no definite D call. Trimming took 1 base from V and 3 from J, leaving 13 bases between them. The CDR3 has 15 residues. Germline V gene sequence: CDR1 SQVTM, CDR2 ANQGSEA. The CDR3 reads CSVEAHLGYYNEQFF. The CDR3 nucleotides read TGCAGCGTTGAAGCCCACCTCGGGTACTACAATGAGCAGTTCTTC.

The CDR3 is CAWSPPGLAGVEQFF. CDR3 sequence (DNA): TGTGCCTGGAGTCCGCCGGGGCTAGCGGGAGTTGAGCAGTTCTTC. The V call is TRBV30, the J call TRBJ2-1; 10 bases fit TRBD2. Germline trimming cut 2 bases from V and 9 bases from J; bases unmatched to any gene: 10. Per the germline V gene, CDR1 is GTSNPN and CDR2 is SVGIG (reference sequence). The CDR3 extends over 15 amino acids.

In this sample, this clone turned up a few times. The V and J genes are TRBV29-1 and TRBJ1-2; D might be TRBD1 (6 bases). Germline CDR1 and CDR2: SQVTM and ANQGSEA. Trimming left V 7 bases short and J 3 bases short, with 15 bases between. The CDR3 extends over 13 amino acids. CDR3 loop: CSDSRGSDYGYTF. The DNA for the CDR3 is TGCAGCGATTCCAGGGGTTCGGACTATGGCTACACCTTC.

The chain employs TRBV7-3 and TRBJ1-1; unclear D gene. The CDR3 sequence is 13 residues long. Germline assignment: CDR1 SGHTA and CDR2 FQGTGA. Trimming removed 3 bases from V and 0 bases from J, with 5 bases in between. CDR3 sequence reads: CASSFSMNTEAFF. CDR3 nucleotides: TGTGCCAGCAGCTTTAGTATGAACACTGAAGCTTTCTTT.

This clone was seen only a few times. The chain has TRBV28 and TRBJ2-1; 9 positions agree with TRBD2. V shed 6 bases and J 5 bases; nucleotides not matched to a gene: 5. Germline loops: CDR1 MDHEN, CDR2 SYDVKM. This CDR3 comprises 14 residues. CDR3 nucleotides: TGTGCCAGCAGCGTTCTAGCGGGGAACAATGAGCAGTTCTTC. It encodes CASSVLAGNNEQFF.

The chain has TRBV5-1 and TRBJ2-7; tentatively, D is TRBD1 (5 bases). The germline V gene encodes CDR1 SGHRS and CDR2 YFSETQ. The V and J ends lost 1 base and 3 bases respectively, with 17 bases between them. The CDR3 extends over 16 amino acids. In nucleotides, the CDR3 is TGCGCCAGCAGCTTGCGAGCTCAGGGTAAGGTCTACGAGCAGTACTTC. Translation: CASSLRAQGKVYEQYF.

The chain uses TRBV15 and TRBJ2-3; D is uncertain. CDR1 and CDR2 (germline): LNHNV, YYDKDF (reference sequence). The V and J ends lost 0 bases and 0 bases respectively, with 13 bases between them. The CDR3 runs to 17 residues. The CDR3 DNA is TGTGCCACCAGCAGAGATTCCAACAGACCTAGCACAGATACGCAGTATTTT. This gives the protein CATSRDSNRPSTDTQYF.

This chain uses TRBV29-1 with TRBJ1-1, with unresolved D. The germline V and J ends were trimmed by 4 bases and 8 bases, with 11 bases remaining between them. Germline-derived CDR1 and CDR2 are SQVTM and ANQGSEA. CDR3 length: 11 residues. This chain's CDR3 is CSVATRREAFF. The DNA of the CDR3 is TGCAGCGTTGCGACCCGGAGGGAAGCTTTCTTT.

The chain couples TRBV14 to TRBJ2-7, with 8 positions matching TRBD2. J gave up 2 bases and V 4 bases, and 10 bases lay outside the gene matches. Germline CDR1 is SGHDN and CDR2 is FVKESK. The CDR3 runs to 16 residues. Written as DNA, the CDR3 is TGTGCCAGCAGCCGACGCCTAGCGGGTAAAGCCTACGAGCAGTACTTC. Protein: CASSRRLAGKAYEQYF.

The sample holds a few counts of this clone. The V call is TRBV30, the J call TRBJ2-4; 8 bases are shared with TRBD2. After removal of 2 bases from V and 7 bases from J, the junction contained 10 bases not matched to a gene. Germline loops: CDR1 GTSNPN, CDR2 SVGIG (reference sequence). The CDR3 extends over 15 amino acids. CDR3 region: CAWSRGLGVRNIQYF. CDR3 sequence (DNA): TGTGCCTGGAGTCGGGGACTAGGCGTTCGGAACATTCAGTACTTC.